This TCR beta chain was found in a study of shared clonotypes between healthy human individuals. The CDR3 loop spans 13 amino acids. The germline V gene encodes CDR1 SGHNT and CDR2 YYREEE (reference sequence). Trimming stripped 3 bases from V and 7 bases from J, with 11 bases between. This table comes from immunoSEQ multiplex PCR, and its TCRdb copy is limited to in-frame clones, with some not included. The sample records some 350,000 clones, roughly 70% being singletons. This chain joins TRBV5-4 and TRBJ1-5; D may be TRBD1 (5 bases). The TCR sequence derives from a man aged 25-45 years in good health. Sequencing was carried out using memory CD4+ T cells sorted from blood. Subset given: CD45RA-negative fraction. CDR3 DNA sequence: TGTGCCAGCAGCTCAGGGTCGGGGCAGCCCCAGCATTTT. Amino acid sequence: CASSSGSGQPQHF.